The 7 T cell receptor beta chains below all came from one sample that was sequenced in a study of T cell repertoires in aging, cancer and after chemotherapy. TRB rearrangements spanning V, D and J were amplified using mixed TRB-A/B primers. One entry per CDR3 protein results from TCRdb running MiXCR on the multiplex PCR reads. The sample holds around 8,900 distinct CDR3 sequences, less than 40% seen once. TCR beta rearrangements were amplified from peripheral blood genomic DNA. The sequencing sample was made of blood. These receptors originate from a human donor in good health.

The chain recombines TRBV19 with TRBJ1-5, with D unresolved. Trimming removed 9 bases from V and 1 base from J, with 7 bases in between. CDR1 LNHDA and CDR2 SQIVND come from the germline V gene (reference sequence). The CDR3 sequence is 12 residues long. The CDR3 sequence: CASSYSNQPQHF. The CDR3 DNA is TGTGCCAGCAGTTACAGCAATCAGCCCCAGCATTTT.

This clonotype was seen a handful of times. The rearrangement links TRBV27 to TRBJ2-3; possible D gene TRBD2, 5 bases. This CDR3 region has 14 residues. The V end was cut by 8 bases, the J end by 2 bases, with 14 bases between. Germline values: CDR1 MNHEY, CDR2 SMNVEV (reference sequence). For the CDR3, the DNA is TGTGCCAGCGGACTCACGGGCACCACAGATACGCAGTATTTT. Its protein product is CASGLTGTTDTQYF.

This clonotype was detected a few times. The V and J genes are TRBV12-3 or TRBV12-4 and TRBJ1-6; D is unresolved. The CDR3 consists of 13 residues. The ends were cut back, 3 bases at V and 8 bases at J, with 8 bases in the middle. The CDR3 bases are TGTGCCAGCAGTTTTCTTCTGGATTCACCCCTCCACTTT. It is translated as CASSFLLDSPLHF.

The chain employs TRBV6-1 and TRBJ2-7; tentatively, D is TRBD1 (6 bases). CDR3 length equals 17 residues. CDR1 and CDR2 (germline): MNHNS, SASEGT. Trimming stripped 5 bases from V and 5 bases from J, with 25 bases between. CDR3 sequence reads: CASSTQMDSVVFHEQYF. The CDR3 DNA reads TGTGCCAGCAGTACCCAGATGGACAGTGTCGTTTTCCACGAGCAGTACTTC.

The CDR3 reads CSAPGGLVQYNEQFF. CDR3 sequence (DNA): TGCAGTGCTCCCGGTGGTTTGGTTCAGTACAATGAGCAGTTCTTC. The chain recombines TRBV20-1 with TRBJ2-1; D not resolved. The V gene lost 5 bases and the J gene lost 4 bases, with 18 bases spanning the gap. The CDR3 sequence is 15 residues long. In germline, CDR1 is DFQATT, CDR2 SNEGSKA (reference sequence).

By sample share, this clonotype is medium-sized. The chain is built from TRBV6-5 and TRBJ1-2; no clear D gene. Trimming pared 2 bases from V and 2 bases from J, leaving 9 bases between. The CDR3 length is 14 residues. CDR1 is MNHEY, CDR2 SVGAGI, per germline. As DNA, the CDR3 is TGTGCCAGCAGTTACGACGCAGTAAACTATGGCTACACCTTC. Amino acids: CASSYDAVNYGYTF.

This clonotype is categorized as medium-sized. The DNA of the CDR3 is TGTGCCAGTAGTAGGTCAGGCCAAGAGACCCAGTACTTC. Protein product: CASSRSGQETQYF. J is TRBJ2-5 and V is TRBV19; no definite D call. The V gene's germline CDR1 is LNHDA and CDR2 SQIVND (reference sequence). Trimming pared 4 bases from V and 1 base from J, leaving 7 bases between. The CDR3 extends over 13 amino acids.